The present T cell receptor beta chain was sequenced within a study of CD8 T cells in ankylosing spondylitis. Findings of the study overall: It was reported that disease-linked clones were significantly enriched in matched ankylosing spondylitis synovial fluid. Under 10 highly homologous variants formed a TCR beta motif that appeared characteristic of ankylosing spondylitis blood. Prior work had noted some motif variants in reactive arthritis blood and synovial fluid.

With regard to this clonotype: Its antigen is undetermined.

CDR3 length equals 15 residues. The V and J ends lost 0 bases and 7 bases, in that order; junction bases with no gene match: 5. Germline values: CDR1 DFQATT, CDR2 SNEGSKA (reference sequence). Using quantitative 5'-RACE with molecular barcodes, the authors made TCR beta libraries. Each CDR3 protein gets one entry after TCRdb re-called the 5' RACE reads with MiXCR. The sample shows about 250,000 distinct CDR3 sequences, approximately 30% of them seen only once. The source of this sequence is a male donor with ankylosing spondylitis or in good health (not recorded which). The gene calls are TRBV20-1 and TRBJ2-1; 11 positions agree with TRBD2. The sample taken for sequencing was blood, either unsorted or a sorted T cell fraction (not recorded which). CDR3 sequence (DNA): TGCAGTGCTAGAGATCGACTAGCGGGGATGAATGAGCAGTTCTTC. Translated: CSARDRLAGMNEQFF.